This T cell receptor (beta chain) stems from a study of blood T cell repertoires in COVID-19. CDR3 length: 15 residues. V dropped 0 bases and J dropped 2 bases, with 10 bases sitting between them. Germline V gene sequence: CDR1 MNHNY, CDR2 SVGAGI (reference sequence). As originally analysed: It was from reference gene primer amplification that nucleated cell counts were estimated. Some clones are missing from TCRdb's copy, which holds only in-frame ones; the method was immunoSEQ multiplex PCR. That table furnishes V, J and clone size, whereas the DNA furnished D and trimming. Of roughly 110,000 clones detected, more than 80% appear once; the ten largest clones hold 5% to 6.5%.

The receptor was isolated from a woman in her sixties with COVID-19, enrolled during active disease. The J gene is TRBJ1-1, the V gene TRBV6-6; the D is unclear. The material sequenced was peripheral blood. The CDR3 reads CASSYSPIQNTEAFF. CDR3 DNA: TGTGCCAGCAGTTACTCCCCAATACAAAACACTGAAGCTTTCTTT.